Listed below are T cell receptor beta chains from one sample, sequenced in a study of blood T cell repertoires in COVID-19. TCRdb's copy holds only in-frame clones and misses some; the assay was immunoSEQ multiplex PCR. The sample holds tens of thousands of clones, around 75% seen once. Sequencing was performed on peripheral blood. These TCRs come from a woman over 75 with active or convalescent COVID-19. Each CDR3 is given with its conserved first and last residue. The order of the fields is clone size, J gene, V gene, D gene, CDR3 protein, CDR3 DNA. A D gene is named only where the DNA matches it firmly. Only some rows state a clone size, as once, few, many or a class for expanded clones.

NA TRBJ1-5 TRBV28 NA CAGMRGGRGNQPQHF TGTGCCGGGATGAGGGGGGGTAGGGGCAATCAGCCCCAGCATTTT
NA TRBJ2-5 TRBV2 TRBD2 CASSEAGAGAQETQYF TGTGCCAGCAGTGAAGCTGGAGCGGGGGCCCAAGAGACCCAGTACTTC
NA TRBJ2-7 TRBV6-5 NA CASSYRLGVNEQYF TGTGCCAGCAGTTACCGACTAGGAGTCAATGAGCAGTACTTC
NA TRBJ2-5 TRBV5-4 TRBD1 CASSFRDRETQYF TGTGCCAGCAGCTTCCGGGACAGAGAGACCCAGTACTTC
few TRBJ2-7 TRBV6-4 TRBD1 CASSDQIGTGGKNEQYF TGTGCCAGCAGTGACCAAATCGGGACAGGGGGCAAAAACGAGCAGTACTTC
NA TRBJ2-3 TRBV7-9 NA CASSVGGGTDTQYF TGTGCCAGCTCGGTCGGAGGGGGCACAGATACGCAGTATTTT
NA TRBJ2-3 TRBV11-3 TRBD1 CASSKGQAGLTDTQYF TGTGCCAGCAGCAAGGGACAGGCTGGCCTCACAGATACGCAGTATTTT
NA TRBJ2-2 TRBV10-3 TRBD2 CAISETLAGAAAGELFF TGTGCCATCAGTGAGACCTTAGCGGGGGCCGCGGCCGGGGAGCTGTTTTTT
NA TRBJ2-7 TRBV7-9 TRBD1 CASSFRGQGDHEQYF TGTGCCAGCAGCTTTCGTGGACAGGGCGACCACGAGCAGTACTTC
NA TRBJ2-5 TRBV11-2 TRBD2 CASRPSGGARETQYF TGTGCCAGCAGGCCTAGCGGGGGAGCGAGGGAGACCCAGTACTTC
NA TRBJ2-5 TRBV5-1 TRBD1 CASSLRGPEQETQYF TGCGCCAGCAGCTTGAGGGGGCCGGAGCAAGAGACCCAGTACTTC
NA TRBJ1-1 TRBV3-1/TRBV3-2 NA CASSPRGGTEAFF TGTGCCAGCAGCCCCAGGGGCGGAACTGAAGCTTTCTTT
once TRBJ1-6 TRBV15 NA CATSRVQFDSPLHF TGTGCCACCAGCAGAGTACAGTTCGACTCACCCCTCCACTTT
once TRBJ2-1 TRBV12-5 TRBD1 CASGPGQGFNEQFF TGTGCTAGTGGTCCGGGACAGGGCTTTAATGAGCAGTTCTTC
NA TRBJ2-2 TRBV5-8 NA CASSSYRGSGELFF TGTGCCAGCAGCTCCTACCGCGGTTCCGGGGAGCTGTTTTTT
NA TRBJ1-2 TRBV2 NA CASSGQQANYGYTF TGTGCCAGCAGTGGACAGCAGGCTAACTATGGCTACACCTTC
NA TRBJ1-6 TRBV5-6 TRBD1 CASRTGTGNSPLHF TGTGCCAGCAGGACCGGGACAGGGAATTCACCCCTCCACTTT
NA TRBJ2-2 TRBV9 NA CASSPRGSTGELFF TGTGCCAGCAGCCCCCGGGGTAGCACCGGGGAGCTGTTTTTT
few TRBJ1-1 TRBV6-2/TRBV6-3 NA CASSPQPTKARVAFF TGTGCCAGCAGTCCCCAGCCGACAAAGGCCAGAGTGGCTTTCTTT
NA TRBJ2-2 TRBV18 NA CASSPAKANTGELFF TGTGCCAGCTCCCCCGCTAAAGCGAACACCGGGGAGCTGTTTTTT
NA TRBJ1-1 TRBV6-6 NA CASSYSLGAGAFF TGTGCCAGCAGTTACTCTTTGGGGGCAGGGGCTTTCTTT
few TRBJ1-3 TRBV30 NA CAWGTGTFKTIYF TGTGCCTGGGGTACCGGGACTTTTAAGACCATATATTTT
NA TRBJ2-3 TRBV7-2 TRBD1 CASSLVIQGPDTQYF TGTGCCAGCAGCTTAGTGATACAGGGGCCAGATACGCAGTATTTT
NA TRBJ1-3 TRBV7-2 NA CASSSSLQGRGNTIYF TGTGCCAGCAGCTCCTCCCTACAGGGACGGGGAAACACCATATATTTT
NA TRBJ2-2 TRBV6-5 NA CASQKGGETGELFF TGTGCCAGCCAAAAAGGGGGGGAAACCGGGGAGCTGTTTTTT
NA TRBJ1-2 TRBV3-1/TRBV3-2 TRBD1 CASSNPGQGQPHPIF TGTGCCAGCAGCAACCCGGGACAGGGGCAGCCCCACCCCATCTTC
few TRBJ2-3 TRBV30 NA CAWSSPDTQYF TGTGCCTGGAGTTCTCCAGATACGCAGTATTTT
NA TRBJ2-1 TRBV6-5 NA CASSKQEYNEQFF TGTGCCAGCAGTAAACAGGAATACAATGAGCAGTTCTTC
NA TRBJ2-5 TRBV7-3 TRBD1 CASSFRGTGEVKTQYF TGTGCCAGCAGCTTCCGCGGGACAGGGGAGGTAAAGACCCAGTACTTC
NA TRBJ1-3 TRBV18 NA CASSTVGVTGNTIYF TGTGCCAGCTCAACGGTAGGGGTGACTGGAAACACCATATATTTT
once TRBJ1-4 TRBV4-3 NA CASSQGGRINEKLFF TGCGCCAGCAGCCAAGGTGGGAGGATTAATGAAAAACTGTTTTTT
NA TRBJ2-2 TRBV7-2 TRBD2 CASSRLAVGTGELFF TGTGCCAGCAGCAGACTAGCTGTCGGAACCGGGGAGCTGTTTTTT
NA TRBJ2-3 TRBV4-1 NA CASSQGGGRRSTDTQYF TGCGCCAGCAGCCAAGGGGGAGGCCGCCGATCCACAGATACGCAGTATTTT
once TRBJ2-1 TRBV7-9 TRBD2 CASSYFLADNEQFF TGTGCCAGCAGTTACTTCCTAGCGGACAATGAGCAGTTCTTC
NA TRBJ2-7 TRBV2 NA CASSEGGTNYEQYF TGTGCCAGCAGTGAGGGGGGAACTAACTACGAGCAGTACTTC
NA TRBJ1-3 TRBV18 NA CASSPGEETTIYF TGTGCCAGCTCACCCGGGGAGGAGACCACCATATATTTT
few TRBJ2-7 TRBV5-6 NA CASSYGSYEQYF TGTGCCAGCAGCTACGGGTCCTACGAGCAGTACTTC
once TRBJ1-2 TRBV29-1 NA CSVDRAPSYGYTF TGCAGCGTTGACAGGGCCCCTAGCTATGGCTACACCTTC
NA TRBJ2-7 TRBV11-1 NA CASSFRGYVYEQYF TGTGCCAGCAGCTTCCGGGGTTATGTTTACGAGCAGTACTTC
NA TRBJ1-3 TRBV30 NA CAWTLLGTPGGNTIYF TGTGCCTGGACCCTATTAGGGACTCCAGGGGGAAACACCATATATTTT
NA TRBJ2-2 TRBV30 TRBD2 CAWSVRSGGRTGELFF TGTGCCTGGAGTGTACGGAGCGGGGGGCGCACCGGGGAGCTGTTTTTT
few TRBJ1-6 TRBV27 TRBD1 CASRRKDRANSPLHF TGTGCCAGCCGTAGGAAGGACAGGGCCAACTCACCCCTCCACTTT
NA TRBJ2-1 TRBV7-2 TRBD2 CASSYSGTSNEQFF TGTGCCAGCAGCTACAGCGGGACTTCCAATGAGCAGTTCTTC
NA TRBJ1-1 TRBV7-9 NA CASSPRESVRANTEAFF TGTGCCAGCAGCCCGCGGGAATCGGTCAGAGCAAACACTGAAGCTTTCTTT
NA TRBJ2-5 TRBV24-1 NA CATSDPREARETQYF TGTGCCACCAGTGACCCCCGAGAGGCACGGGAGACCCAGTACTTC
NA TRBJ1-1 TRBV7-9 TRBD1 CASSLSQGGTEAFF TGTGCCAGCAGCTTGTCACAGGGGGGGACTGAAGCTTTCTTT
NA TRBJ2-1 TRBV5-1 NA CASSSGGYNEQFF TGCGCCAGCAGCTCTGGGGGGTACAATGAGCAGTTCTTC
NA TRBJ2-7 TRBV4-3 NA CASSQQSEAYEQYF TGCGCCAGCAGCCAACAAAGCGAGGCCTACGAGCAGTACTTC
NA TRBJ1-5 TRBV7-2 TRBD1 CASSFIDRVDQPQHF TGTGCCAGCAGCTTCATCGACAGGGTCGATCAGCCCCAGCATTTT
once TRBJ2-3 TRBV9 TRBD2 CASSVGTSGASTDTQYF TGTGCCAGCAGCGTAGGGACTAGCGGGGCTAGCACAGATACGCAGTATTTT